What follows are 28 T cell receptor beta chains derived from one specimen sequenced in a study of cytomegalovirus exposure and HLA in healthy donors. Primers included in the PCR were 60 Vbeta and 13 Jbeta primers. Measured with immunoSEQ multiplex PCR; TCRdb has only the in-frame clones, and not every one. Among about 150,000 clones listed, over 70% were seen once. Sequencing used PBMCs. The source is a man in his fifties in good health and CMV-seropositive.

This chain links TRBV4-1 with TRBJ1-2; D is perhaps TRBD1 (6 bases). Per the germline V gene, CDR1 is MGHRA and CDR2 is YSYEKL. The CDR3 loop spans 13 amino acids. Deletions cut 5 bases from V and 6 bases from J, with 13 bases between. CDR3 sequence (DNA): TGCGCCAGCAGCGGCCGGACAGAACATGGCTACACCTTC. Its protein product is CASSGRTEHGYTF.

This clone was seen only a few times. The chain combines TRBV10-2 with TRBJ1-1; tentative D call: TRBD1 (6 bases). The V gene lost 1 base and the J gene lost 6 bases, with 9 bases spanning the gap. The germline gives CDR1 WSHSY, CDR2 SAAADI. The CDR3 runs to 13 residues. CDR3 residues: CASSEWEGAEAFF. The DNA for the CDR3 is TGCGCCAGCAGTGAGTGGGAGGGGGCTGAAGCTTTCTTT.

This clone showed up just once. This chain connects TRBV19 to TRBJ1-5; 9 nucleotides line up with TRBD1. The trim removed 7 bases at V and 2 bases at J, leaving 6 bases unmatched. The length of the CDR3 is 15 residues. From germline, CDR1 is LNHDA and CDR2 SQIVND (reference sequence). CDR3 loop: CASTDGQGRNQPQHF. The CDR3, as DNA: TGTGCCAGTACCGATGGACAGGGGCGCAATCAGCCCCAGCATTTT. Full variable domain (remainder filled in from reference TRBV19 and TRBJ1-5): DGGITQSPKYLFRKEGQNVTLSCEQNLNHDAMYWYRQDPGQGLRLIYYSQIVNDFQKGDIAEGYSVSREKKESFPLTVTSAQKNPTAFYLCASTDGQGRNQPQHFGDGTRLSIL.

The chain links TRBV6-6 to TRBJ1-1, with 7 bases matching TRBD1. V lost 5 bases and J lost 6; bases outside the gene matches: 6. The CDR3 is 13 residues long. Germline V CDR1 and CDR2: MNHNY, SVGAGI (reference sequence). Here the CDR3 DNA reads TGTGCCAGCAGTGCTAGACAGGGATCTGAAGCTTTCTTT. Its translation: CASSARQGSEAFF.

This clone was seen a single time. The V and J genes are TRBV10-3 and TRBJ1-2; D possibly corresponds to TRBD1 (5 bases). Germline V gene lookup returns CDR1 ENHRY and CDR2 SYGVKD. The CDR3 covers 14 residues. Trimming removed 11 bases from V and 1 base from J, with 17 bases in between. In DNA form, the CDR3 reads TGTGCCCTCCGTCCCTCAGGGATTAACTATGGCTACACCTTC. It translates to CALRPSGINYGYTF.

This sequence joins TRBV28 and TRBJ1-2; D gene unclear. The CDR3 totals 15 residues. Per the germline V gene, CDR1 is MDHEN and CDR2 is SYDVKM. The germline V and J ends were trimmed by 6 bases and 5 bases, with 19 bases remaining between them. DNA for the CDR3: TGTGCCAGCAGACCGGATCGTCACCTCGGGTATGGCTACACCTTC. It specifies CASRPDRHLGYGYTF.

In this sample, this clone turned up a few times. This rearrangement joins TRBV4-1 to TRBJ1-6, with D possibly TRBD1 on 5 matching bases. Trimming took 4 bases from V and 10 from J, leaving 17 bases between them. There are 15 residues in the CDR3. Per the germline V gene, CDR1 is MGHRA and CDR2 is YSYEKL. The CDR3 coding sequence is TGCGCCAGCAGCCCCTCCCCAGGGAGGGAATCACCCCTCCACTTT. Residues: CASSPSPGRESPLHF.

The V and J genes are TRBV5-6 and TRBJ1-1, with D perhaps matching TRBD1 (5 bases). Germline CDR1 reads SGHDT; CDR2 reads YYEEEE. This CDR3 contains 13 residues. V gave up 2 bases and J gave up 5 bases, with 10 bases separating them. The CDR3 region has the DNA TGTGCCAGCAGCTTTGGGGGGGGAACTGAAGCTTTCTTT. This gives the protein CASSFGGGTEAFF. Together with reference TRBV5-6 and TRBJ1-1, the CDR3 gives the full variable domain: DAGVTQSPTHLIKTRGQQVTLRCSPKSGHDTVSWYQQALGQGPQFIFQYYEEEERQRGNFPDRFSGHQFPNYSSELNVNALLLGDSALYLCASSFGGGTEAFFGQGTRLTVV.

V gene TRBV28 combines with J gene TRBJ2-1; D remains ambiguous. With 8 bases removed from V and 0 bases from J, the gap between germline ends came to 5 bases. The CDR3 length is 12 residues. CDR1 MDHEN and CDR2 SYDVKM come from the germline V gene. The CDR3 DNA sequence: TGTGCCAGCGCACTCTCCTACAATGAGCAGTTCTTC. Translation: CASALSYNEQFF.

The chain recombines TRBV10-3 with TRBJ2-3; D is ambiguous. V shed 11 bases and J shed 2 bases, with 14 bases lying between them. The CDR3 is 13 amino acids. CDR1 is ENHRY, CDR2 SYGVKD, per germline. The CDR3 is CAVAELNTDTQYF. CDR3 nucleotide sequence: TGTGCCGTAGCAGAACTGAACACAGATACGCAGTATTTT.

This clone appeared a single time. J is TRBJ2-7 and V is TRBV9; 10 bases fit TRBD2. CDR3 length: 15 residues. Losses at the gene ends were 3 bases for V and 2 bases for J; bases not matched to a gene: 5. The germline V gene has CDR1 SGDLS and CDR2 YYNGEE. CDR3 coding DNA: TGTGCCAGCAGCGCCCGTAGCGGGGGGACCTACGAGCAGTACTTC. It encodes CASSARSGGTYEQYF.

Here the CDR3 reads CASSGRDRSYEQYF. In DNA, the CDR3 is TGCGCCAGCAGCGGCCGGGACAGGAGCTACGAGCAGTACTTC. The gene calls are TRBV5-1 and TRBJ2-7, with 8 bases aligning to TRBD1. Germline values: CDR1 SGHRS, CDR2 YFSETQ. V lost 4 bases and J lost 3; bases outside the gene matches: 6. CDR3 length equals 14 residues.

The V and J genes are TRBV11-2 and TRBJ2-7, with TRBD1 matching 7 bases. Germline V gives CDR1 SGHAT, CDR2 FQNNGV. The length of the CDR3 is 17 residues. The V gene end was trimmed by 0 bases and the J gene end by 1 base; junction bases not matched to a gene: 9. CDR3 residues: CASSLDLGQILSYEQYF. The CDR3 bases are TGTGCCAGCAGCTTAGATTTGGGACAGATCCTATCCTACGAGCAGTACTTC.

This clone was picked up a small number of times. The chain links TRBV14 to TRBJ1-4; TRBD1 agrees at 7 bases. The germline V gene encodes CDR1 SGHDN and CDR2 FVKESK. The CDR3 length is 12 residues. Trimming cost V 3 bases and J 8 bases; bases outside gene matches: 0. The CDR3, as DNA: TGTGCCAGCAGCCAGACAGGGGAAAAACTGTTTTTT. It codes for CASSQTGEKLFF. Full variable domain (outside the CDR3, taken from reference TRBV14 and TRBJ1-4): EAGVTQFPSHSVIEKGQTVTLRCDPISGHDNLYWYRRVMGKEIKFLLHFVKESKQDESGMPNNRFLAERTGGTYSTLKVQPAELEDSGVYFCASSQTGEKLFFGSGTQLSVL.

As DNA, the CDR3 is TGTGCCTGGGCCTACTGGACTAGCGGGAATCATGAGCAGTTCTTC. Protein sequence: CAWAYWTSGNHEQFF. The gene calls are TRBV30 and TRBJ2-1; the match to TRBD2 covers 12 bases. Germline V gene sequence: CDR1 GTSNPN, CDR2 SVGIG (reference sequence). The CDR3 is made up of 15 amino acids. V shed 5 bases, J shed 8 bases, and the junction held 10 bases outside the gene matches.

The chain joins TRBV7-3 to TRBJ2-3; D is perhaps TRBD2 (6 bases). V gave up 4 bases and J gave up 4 bases, with 9 bases separating them. The V gene's germline CDR1 is SGHTA and CDR2 FQGTGA. This CDR3 contains 13 residues. The CDR3 region is CASSSRLADTQYF. Written as DNA, the CDR3 is TGTGCCAGCAGCTCCAGACTAGCAGATACGCAGTATTTT.

In the case of this clone: Distinct nucleotide sequences in the sample also encode this CDR3. The chain has TRBV9 and TRBJ2-1; D perhaps matches TRBD2 (5 bases). The CDR3 runs 15 residues. Per germline, CDR1 SGDLS and CDR2 YYNGEE. V gave up 0 bases and J gave up 1 base, with 8 bases separating them. CDR3 DNA sequence: TGTGCCAGCAGCGTAGGACCGGGATCCTACAATGAGCAGTTCTTC. Protein sequence: CASSVGPGSYNEQFF.

The chain has TRBV20-1 and TRBJ1-2; the D is unclear. This CDR3 has 9 amino acids. Germline CDR1 and CDR2: DFQATT and SNEGSKA (reference sequence). The ends were cut back, 6 bases at V and 8 bases at J, with 7 bases in the middle. CDR3 in DNA: TGCAGTGCATGGGAGGGCTACACCTTC. It yields the protein CSAWEGYTF.

The chain combines TRBV5-5 with TRBJ1-1; TRBD1 might be the D (5 bases). The V end was cut by 3 bases, the J end by 1 base, with 7 bases between. The CDR3 runs to 13 residues. The V gene's germline CDR1 is SGHKS and CDR2 YYEKEE (reference sequence). CDR3 loop: CASSSTGNTEAFF. The CDR3 region has the DNA TGTGCCAGCAGCTCCACAGGGAACACTGAAGCTTTCTTT. Combining the CDR3 with reference TRBV5-5 and TRBJ1-1 gives the whole variable domain DAGVTQSPTHLIKTRGQQVTLRCSPISGHKSVSWYQQVLGQGPQFIFQYYEKEERGRGNFPDRFSARQFPNYSSELNVNALLLGDSALYLCASSSTGNTEAFFGQGTRLTVV.

This rearrangement joins TRBV6-4 to TRBJ2-1; TRBD2 agrees at 11 bases. The CDR3 contains 15 residues. From germline, CDR1 is MRHNA and CDR2 SNTAGT. Trimming at V came to 8 bases and at J to 3 bases, leaving 6 bases not matched to a gene. CDR3 amino acids: CASSVTSGGYNEQFF. The DNA of the CDR3 is TGTGCCAGCTCGGTTACTAGCGGGGGCTACAATGAGCAGTTCTTC.

V and J are TRBV18 and TRBJ2-2; 8 bases fit TRBD2. The CDR3 totals 16 residues. The ends lost 6 bases at V and 1 base at J; junction bases unmatched: 7. The germline gives CDR1 KGHSH, CDR2 LQKENI. The CDR3 reads CASSPELAENTGELFF. The CDR3 coding sequence is TGTGCCAGCTCGCCCGAACTAGCGGAGAACACCGGGGAGCTGTTTTTT.

The V call is TRBV9, the J call TRBJ1-3; TRBD1 might be the D (5 bases). V shed 1 base and J shed 4 bases, with 15 bases lying between them. This CDR3 spans 16 amino acids. Germline V gene lookup returns CDR1 SGDLS and CDR2 YYNGEE. The DNA for the CDR3 is TGTGCCAGCAGCGTAAATCCGGCGACAGCCGGAAACACCATATATTTT. Amino acids: CASSVNPATAGNTIYF.

V gene TRBV18 combines with J gene TRBJ1-1, with a possible D match to TRBD1 (6 bases). V shed 3 bases and J shed 2 bases, with 19 bases lying between them. CDR3 length: 17 residues. Germline V gives CDR1 KGHSH, CDR2 LQKENI. CDR3: CASSPWTGNRVNTEAFF. The CDR3 nucleotides read TGTGCCAGCTCACCGTGGACCGGGAACAGGGTAAACACTGAAGCTTTCTTT.

The V and J genes are TRBV7-9 and TRBJ1-2, with 12 bases lining up with TRBD1. J lost 6 bases, V lost 4 bases, and 3 bases had no gene match. Germline V gives CDR1 SEHNR, CDR2 FQNEAQ (reference sequence). The CDR3 extends over 14 amino acids. CDR3 bases: TGTGCCAGCAGCTCCCGGGACAGGGGGCATGGCTACACCTTC. This codes for CASSSRDRGHGYTF.

This chain joins TRBV7-8 and TRBJ2-7; D gene ambiguous. Trimming took 5 bases from V and 1 from J, leaving 15 bases between them. CDR3 length: 15 amino acids. The germline V gene has CDR1 SGHVS and CDR2 FQNEAQ. This CDR3 reads CASSIEGASSYEQYF. The CDR3 DNA reads TGTGCCAGCAGCATAGAAGGCGCTAGTTCCTACGAGCAGTACTTC.

This clone was picked up a small number of times. V is TRBV5-4 and J is TRBJ2-5; 7 bases map to TRBD2. Germline lookup yields CDR1 SGHNT and CDR2 YYREEE (reference sequence). The CDR3 consists of 14 residues. V shed 0 bases and J 7 bases; nucleotides not matched to a gene: 6. The CDR3 nucleotides are TGTGCCAGCAGCTTGGCCCGGGGGGATCGGACCCAGTACTTC. This sequence encodes CASSLARGDRTQYF.

V is TRBV27 and J is TRBJ2-2; 8 nucleotides align to TRBD2. The CDR3 has 16 amino acids. The trim removed 3 bases at V and 2 bases at J, leaving 5 bases unmatched. The germline V gene has CDR1 MNHEY and CDR2 SMNVEV (reference sequence). The CDR3 is CASSFFGGGNTGELFF. The CDR3 region has the DNA TGTGCCAGCAGTTTTTTCGGGGGGGGTAACACCGGGGAGCTGTTTTTT.

The V and J genes are TRBV5-6 and TRBJ2-3; no reliable D call. With 4 bases removed from V and 2 bases from J, the gap between germline ends came to 11 bases. This CDR3 contains 14 residues. Per the germline V gene, CDR1 is SGHDT and CDR2 is YYEEEE. The CDR3 DNA is TGTGCCAGCAGCCTTCAGGCTTTCACAGATACGCAGTATTTT. Its protein product is CASSLQAFTDTQYF.